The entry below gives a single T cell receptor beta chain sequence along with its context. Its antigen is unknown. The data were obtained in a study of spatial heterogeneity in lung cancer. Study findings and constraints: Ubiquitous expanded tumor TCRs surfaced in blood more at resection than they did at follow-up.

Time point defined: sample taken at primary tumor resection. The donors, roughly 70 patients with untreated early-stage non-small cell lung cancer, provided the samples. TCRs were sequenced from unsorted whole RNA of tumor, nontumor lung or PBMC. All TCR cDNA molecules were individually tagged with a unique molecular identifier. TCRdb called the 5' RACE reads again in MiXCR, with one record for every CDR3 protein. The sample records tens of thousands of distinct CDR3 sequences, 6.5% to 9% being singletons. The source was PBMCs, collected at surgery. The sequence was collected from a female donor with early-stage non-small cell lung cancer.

CDR3 in amino acids: CASTVGNSYEQYF. CDR3 nucleotides: TGTGCCAGCACCGTAGGCAACTCCTACGAGCAGTACTTC. The chain couples TRBV6-1 to TRBJ2-7; D is unresolved. Germline V gene lookup returns CDR1 MNHNS and CDR2 SASEGT. V gave up 7 bases and J gave up 0 bases, with 10 bases separating them. The CDR3 is made up of 13 amino acids.